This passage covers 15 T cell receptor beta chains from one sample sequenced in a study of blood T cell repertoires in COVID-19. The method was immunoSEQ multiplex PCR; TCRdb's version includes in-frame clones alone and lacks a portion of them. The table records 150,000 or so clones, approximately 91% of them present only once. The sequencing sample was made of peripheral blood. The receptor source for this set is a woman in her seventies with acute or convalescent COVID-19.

The DNA for the CDR3 is TGTGCCAGCAGCTTAGGAGATAGCAATCAGCCCCAGCATTTT. This gives the protein CASSLGDSNQPQHF. The chain carries TRBV7-9 and TRBJ1-5; D is uncertain. CDR1 and CDR2 from the germline V gene are SEHNR and FQNEAQ (reference sequence). This CDR3 is 14 amino acids long. Trimming stripped 1 base from V and 0 bases from J, with 4 bases between.

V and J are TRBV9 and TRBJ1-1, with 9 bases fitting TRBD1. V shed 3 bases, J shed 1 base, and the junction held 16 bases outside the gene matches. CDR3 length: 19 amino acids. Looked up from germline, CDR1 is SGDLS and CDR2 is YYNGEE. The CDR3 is CASSARPGTGQIGNTEAFF. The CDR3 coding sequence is TGTGCCAGCAGCGCGCGGCCCGGGACAGGGCAAATAGGGAACACTGAAGCTTTCTTT.

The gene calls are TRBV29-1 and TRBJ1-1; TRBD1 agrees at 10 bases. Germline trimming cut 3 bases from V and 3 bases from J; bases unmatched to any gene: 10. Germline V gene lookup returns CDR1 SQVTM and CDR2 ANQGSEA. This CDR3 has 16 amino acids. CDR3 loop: CSVEGGQGLVYTEAFF. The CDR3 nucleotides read TGCAGCGTTGAGGGGGGACAGGGGCTGGTCTACACTGAAGCTTTCTTT.

The CDR3: CASSLVLQGTAGANVLTF. The CDR3 DNA reads TGTGCCAGCAGCTTAGTTCTACAGGGCACGGCGGGGGCCAACGTCCTGACTTTC. The J gene is TRBJ2-6, the V gene TRBV7-9; D is perhaps TRBD1 (6 bases). Per the germline V gene, CDR1 is SEHNR and CDR2 is FQNEAQ (reference sequence). This CDR3 contains 18 residues. V lost 1 base to trimming and J lost 4 bases, with 17 bases between them. The variable domain in full, completed from reference TRBV7-9 and TRBJ2-6, reads DTGVSQNPRHKITKRGQNVTFRCDPISEHNRLYWYRQTLGQGPEFLTYFQNEAQLEKSRLLSDRFSAERPKGSFSTLEIQRTEQGDSAMYLCASSLVLQGTAGANVLTFGAGSRLTVL.

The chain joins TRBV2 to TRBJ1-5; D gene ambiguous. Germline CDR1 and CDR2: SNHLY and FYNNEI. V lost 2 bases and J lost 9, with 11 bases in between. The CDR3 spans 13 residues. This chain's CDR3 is CASSETGISPQHF. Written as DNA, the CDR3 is TGTGCCAGCAGTGAAACCGGGATCTCGCCCCAGCATTTT. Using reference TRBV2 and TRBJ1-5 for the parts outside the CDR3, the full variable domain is EPEVTQTPSHQVTQMGQEVILRCVPISNHLYFYWYRQILGQKVEFLVSFYNNEISEKSEIFDDQFSVERPDGSNFTLKIRSTKLEDSAMYFCASSETGISPQHFGDGTRLSIL.

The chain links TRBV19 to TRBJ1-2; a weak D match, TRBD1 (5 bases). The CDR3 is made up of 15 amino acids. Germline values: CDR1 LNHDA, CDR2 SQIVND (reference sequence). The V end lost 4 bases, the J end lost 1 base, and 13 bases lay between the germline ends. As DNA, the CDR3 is TGTGCCAGTAGTACCCTGACAGTGATTAACTATGGCTACACCTTC. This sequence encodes CASSTLTVINYGYTF.

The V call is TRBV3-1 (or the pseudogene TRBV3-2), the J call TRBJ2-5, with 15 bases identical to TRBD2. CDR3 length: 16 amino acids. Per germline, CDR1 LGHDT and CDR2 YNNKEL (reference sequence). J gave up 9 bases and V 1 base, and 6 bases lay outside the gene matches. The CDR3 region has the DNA TGTGCCAGCAGCCAAGCCGGGACTAGCGGGGGGTTGGCCCAGTACTTC. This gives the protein CASSQAGTSGGLAQYF.

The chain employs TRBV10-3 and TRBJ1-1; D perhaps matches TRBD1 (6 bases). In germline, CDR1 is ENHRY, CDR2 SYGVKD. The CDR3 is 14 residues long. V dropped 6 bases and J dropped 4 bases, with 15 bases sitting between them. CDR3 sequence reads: CAIRSGGWITEAFF. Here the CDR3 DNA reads TGTGCCATCAGGAGCGGGGGCTGGATCACTGAAGCTTTCTTT.

Written as DNA, the CDR3 is TGCGCCAGCAGCCACCTGGACAGGGACGCTGATACGCAGTATTTT. It translates to CASSHLDRDADTQYF. The V call is TRBV4-1, the J call TRBJ2-3; 8 nucleotides align to TRBD1. Trimming took 3 bases from V and 6 from J; bases not matched to a gene: 8. CDR3 size: 15 residues. CDR1 is MGHRA, CDR2 YSYEKL, per germline.

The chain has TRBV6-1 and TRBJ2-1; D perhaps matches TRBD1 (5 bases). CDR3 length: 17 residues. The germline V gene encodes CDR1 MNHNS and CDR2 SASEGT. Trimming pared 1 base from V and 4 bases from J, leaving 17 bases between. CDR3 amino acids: CASSEGDKGKRYNEQFF. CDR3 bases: TGTGCCAGCAGTGAAGGGGATAAGGGGAAGAGGTACAATGAGCAGTTCTTC.

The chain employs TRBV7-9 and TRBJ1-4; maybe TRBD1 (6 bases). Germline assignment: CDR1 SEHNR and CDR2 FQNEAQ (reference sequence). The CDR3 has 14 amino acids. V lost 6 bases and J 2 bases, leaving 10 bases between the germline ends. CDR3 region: CASRPQGTNEKLFF. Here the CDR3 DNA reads TGTGCCAGCAGGCCCCAGGGGACTAATGAAAAACTGTTTTTT.

CDR3 in amino acids: CASTLTGPGGGGYTF. The CDR3 bases are TGTGCCAGTACCCTCACCGGGCCGGGGGGAGGAGGCTACACCTTC. The rearrangement links TRBV19 to TRBJ1-2; D is perhaps TRBD1 (5 bases). With 7 bases removed from V and 8 bases from J, the gap between germline ends came to 23 bases. Germline V gene data show CDR1 as LNHDA and CDR2 as SQIVND (reference sequence). CDR3 length: 15 amino acids.

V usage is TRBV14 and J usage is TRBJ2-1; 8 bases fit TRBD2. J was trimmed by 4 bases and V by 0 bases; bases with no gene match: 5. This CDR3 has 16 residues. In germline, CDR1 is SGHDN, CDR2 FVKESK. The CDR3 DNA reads TGTGCCAGCAGCCAAGATCGGGGGGGGCGATACAATGAGCAGTTCTTC. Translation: CASSQDRGGRYNEQFF. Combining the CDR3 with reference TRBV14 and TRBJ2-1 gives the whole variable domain EAGVTQFPSHSVIEKGQTVTLRCDPISGHDNLYWYRRVMGKEIKFLLHFVKESKQDESGMPNNRFLAERTGGTYSTLKVQPAELEDSGVYFCASSQDRGGRYNEQFFGPGTRLTVL.

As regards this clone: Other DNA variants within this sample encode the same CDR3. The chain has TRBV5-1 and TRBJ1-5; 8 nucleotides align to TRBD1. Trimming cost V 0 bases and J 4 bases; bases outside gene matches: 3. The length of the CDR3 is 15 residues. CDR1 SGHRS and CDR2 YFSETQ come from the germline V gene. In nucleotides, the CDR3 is TGCGCCAGCAGCTTGGAAACAGGGGGTAATCAGCCCCAGCATTTT. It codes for CASSLETGGNQPQHF.

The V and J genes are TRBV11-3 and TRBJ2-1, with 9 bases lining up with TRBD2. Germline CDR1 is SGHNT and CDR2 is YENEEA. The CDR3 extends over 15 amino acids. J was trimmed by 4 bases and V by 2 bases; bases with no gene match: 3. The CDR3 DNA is TGTGCCAGCAGCTTAAGAGCGGGGGGTTACAATGAGCAGTTCTTC. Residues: CASSLRAGGYNEQFF.